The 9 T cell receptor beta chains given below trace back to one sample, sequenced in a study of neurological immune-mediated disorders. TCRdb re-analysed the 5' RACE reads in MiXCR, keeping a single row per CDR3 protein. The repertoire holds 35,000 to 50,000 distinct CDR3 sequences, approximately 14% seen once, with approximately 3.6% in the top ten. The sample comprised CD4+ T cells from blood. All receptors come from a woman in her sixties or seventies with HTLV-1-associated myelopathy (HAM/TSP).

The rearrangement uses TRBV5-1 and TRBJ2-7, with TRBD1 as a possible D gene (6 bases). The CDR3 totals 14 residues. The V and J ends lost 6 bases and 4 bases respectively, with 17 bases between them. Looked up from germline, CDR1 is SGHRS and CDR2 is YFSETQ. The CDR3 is CASISGGQRYEQYF. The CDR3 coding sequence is TGCGCCAGCATCTCGGGTGGACAGCGGTACGAGCAGTACTTC.

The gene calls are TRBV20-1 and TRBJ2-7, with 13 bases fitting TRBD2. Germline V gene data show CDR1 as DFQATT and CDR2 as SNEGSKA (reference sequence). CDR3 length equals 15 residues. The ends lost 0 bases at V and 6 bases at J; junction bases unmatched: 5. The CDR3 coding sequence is TGCAGTGCTAGAGATAGGAGACTAGCGGGAGGCGAGCAGTACTTC. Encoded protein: CSARDRRLAGGEQYF.

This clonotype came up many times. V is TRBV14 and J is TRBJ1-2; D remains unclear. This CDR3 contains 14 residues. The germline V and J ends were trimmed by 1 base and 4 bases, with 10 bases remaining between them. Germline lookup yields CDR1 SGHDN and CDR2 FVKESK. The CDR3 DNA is TGTGCCAGCAGCCAAGTTGGCCTAACCTATGGCTACACCTTC. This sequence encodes CASSQVGLTYGYTF.

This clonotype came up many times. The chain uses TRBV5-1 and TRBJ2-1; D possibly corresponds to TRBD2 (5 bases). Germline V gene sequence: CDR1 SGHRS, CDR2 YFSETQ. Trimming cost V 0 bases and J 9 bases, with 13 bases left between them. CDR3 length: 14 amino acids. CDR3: CASSLGVGVREQFF. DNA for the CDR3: TGCGCCAGCAGCTTGGGGGTCGGGGTACGTGAGCAGTTCTTC.

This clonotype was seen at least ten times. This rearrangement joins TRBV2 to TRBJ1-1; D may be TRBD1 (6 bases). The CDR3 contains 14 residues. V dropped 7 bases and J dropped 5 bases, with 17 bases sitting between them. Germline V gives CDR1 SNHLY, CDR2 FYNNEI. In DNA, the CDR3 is TGTGCCAGCATGACGATAGGGGGGCAAACTGAAGCTTTCTTT. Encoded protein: CASMTIGGQTEAFF.

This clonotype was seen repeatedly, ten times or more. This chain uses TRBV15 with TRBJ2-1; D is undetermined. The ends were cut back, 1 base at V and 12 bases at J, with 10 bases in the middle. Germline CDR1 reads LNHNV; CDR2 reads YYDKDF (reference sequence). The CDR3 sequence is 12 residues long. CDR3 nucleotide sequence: TGTGCCACCAGCAGAGTGAGAAGATTGCAGTTCTTC. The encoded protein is CATSRVRRLQFF. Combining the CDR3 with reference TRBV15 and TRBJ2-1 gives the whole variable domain DAMVIQNPRYQVTQFGKPVTLSCSQTLNHNVMYWYQQKSSQAPKLLFHYYDKDFNNEADTPDNFQSRRPNTSFCFLDIRSPGLGDTAMYLCATSRVRRLQFFGPGTRLTVL.

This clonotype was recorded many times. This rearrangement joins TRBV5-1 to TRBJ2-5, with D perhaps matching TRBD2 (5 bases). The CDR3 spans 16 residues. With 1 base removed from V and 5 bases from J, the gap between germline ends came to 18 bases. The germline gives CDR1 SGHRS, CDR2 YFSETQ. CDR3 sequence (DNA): TGCGCCAGCAGCTTGTCTGGCCTGCCCCCGGGGGAGACCCAGTACTTC. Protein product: CASSLSGLPPGETQYF.

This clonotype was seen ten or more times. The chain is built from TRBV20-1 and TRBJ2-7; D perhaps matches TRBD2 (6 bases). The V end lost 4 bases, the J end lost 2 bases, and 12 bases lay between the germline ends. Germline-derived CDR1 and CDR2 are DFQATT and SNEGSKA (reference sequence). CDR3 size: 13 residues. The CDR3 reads CSATRDFAYEQYF. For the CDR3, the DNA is TGCAGTGCTACCCGGGACTTCGCCTACGAGCAGTACTTC.

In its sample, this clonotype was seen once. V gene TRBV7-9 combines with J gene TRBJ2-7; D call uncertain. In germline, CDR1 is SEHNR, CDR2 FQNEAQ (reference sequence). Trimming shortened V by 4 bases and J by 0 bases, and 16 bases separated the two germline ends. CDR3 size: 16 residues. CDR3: CASSSPADGLSYEQYF. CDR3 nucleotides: TGTGCCAGCAGCTCCCCTGCCGACGGGCTCTCCTACGAGCAGTACTTC. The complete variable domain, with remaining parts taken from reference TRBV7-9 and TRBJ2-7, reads DTGVSQNPRHKITKRGQNVTFRCDPISEHNRLYWYRQTLGQGPEFLTYFQNEAQLEKSRLLSDRFSAERPKGSFSTLEIQRTEQGDSAMYLCASSSPADGLSYEQYFGPGTRLTVT.